These 18 T cell receptor beta chains were all obtained from the same sample, sequenced in a study of post-analysis software for immune sequencing data. No cognate antigen is known for these TCRs. Tagging with unique molecular identifiers was a feature of the TCR beta cDNA libraries. Via MiXCR, TCRdb re-called the PCR reads, giving one row per CDR3 protein. Found here are 750,000 to 950,000 distinct CDR3 sequences, around 46% of them singletons; the top ten hold 4.9%. Broader study findings: In patients, roughly 5 TRBV segments were more frequent than in controls, with TRBV5-6, TRBV5-1 and TRBV20-1 among them.

The sample taken for sequencing was blood. Receptors were obtained from a girl aged 5-17 years with multiple sclerosis.

This chain links TRBV6-6 with TRBJ1-1; 9 bases agree with TRBD1. V gave up 8 bases and J gave up 10 bases; unmatched junction bases: 5. This CDR3 spans 11 amino acids. Germline lookup yields CDR1 MNHNY and CDR2 SVGAGI (reference sequence). The CDR3 DNA reads TGTGCCAGCGGTCGACAGGGGGGAGCTTTCTTT. This codes for CASGRQGGAFF.

A few counts support this clonotype. The chain couples TRBV11-2 to TRBJ2-3; no clear D gene. The CDR3 spans 13 residues. V was shortened by 3 bases and J by 0 bases, with 4 bases between the two germline ends. CDR1 and CDR2 (germline): SGHAT, FQNNGV. This chain's CDR3 is CASSFPSTDTQYF. CDR3 nucleotide sequence: TGTGCCAGCAGCTTCCCTAGCACAGATACGCAGTATTTT. Combining the CDR3 with reference TRBV11-2 and TRBJ2-3 gives the whole variable domain EAGVAQSPRYKIIEKRQSVAFWCNPISGHATLYWYQQILGQGPKLLIQFQNNGVVDDSQLPKDRFSAERLKGVDSTLKIQPAKLEDSAVYLCASSFPSTDTQYFGPGTRLTVL.

The gene calls are TRBV7-9 and TRBJ1-2, with D maybe TRBD1 (5 bases). The CDR3 is made up of 16 amino acids. Trimming removed 3 bases from V and 3 bases from J, with 17 bases in between. Germline V gives CDR1 SEHNR, CDR2 FQNEAQ (reference sequence). The CDR3 nucleotides are TGTGCCAGCAGCTTCGACGGGGCTGAAGTCCACTATGGCTACACCTTC. It yields the protein CASSFDGAEVHYGYTF.

The V call is TRBV12-3 or TRBV12-4, the J call TRBJ1-4; D is ambiguous. V was clipped by 6 bases and J by 7 bases, with 15 bases between them. CDR3 length: 14 amino acids. The CDR3 sequence: CASSRVGSVEKLFF. For the CDR3, the DNA is TGTGCCAGCAGCCGGGTGGGCAGCGTTGAAAAACTGTTTTTT.

This clonotype showed up just once. The rearrangement joins TRBV7-9 to TRBJ2-1; unclear D gene. The CDR3 loop spans 17 amino acids. From germline, CDR1 is SEHNR and CDR2 FQNEAQ (reference sequence). Trimming left V 2 bases short and J 0 bases short, with 14 bases between. The CDR3 nucleotides read TGTGCCAGCAGCTTAATCCTTTTGCATAGCTCCTACAATGAGCAGTTCTTC. This codes for CASSLILLHSSYNEQFF.

The chain combines TRBV5-1 with TRBJ1-1; a possible D gene is TRBD1 (5 bases). This CDR3 comprises 14 residues. V lost 4 bases and J 2 bases, leaving 12 bases between the germline ends. CDR1 and CDR2 from the germline V gene are SGHRS and YFSETQ. The CDR3 is CASSAPGPNTEAFF. The DNA for the CDR3 is TGCGCCAGCAGCGCACCGGGACCAAACACTGAAGCTTTCTTT.

This clonotype was detected only a few times. The junction departs from the called germline gene at one end, perhaps through a read error. The chain recombines TRBV28 with TRBJ2-7; TRBD2 agrees at 7 bases. This CDR3 has 16 amino acids. CDR1 is MDHEN, CDR2 SYDVKM, per germline. The CDR3 protein is CASSLRGGSFSHEQYF. Written as DNA, the CDR3 is TGTGCCAGCAGTCTGAGGGGCGGGAGTTTCTCCCACGAGCAGTACTTC.

The rearrangement links TRBV24-1 to TRBJ2-3; D assignment may be TRBD1 or TRBD2 (5 bases each). The CDR3 totals 14 residues. Germline V lookup: CDR1 KGHDR, CDR2 SFDVKD. V shed 5 bases and J shed 5 bases, with 13 bases lying between them. In DNA, the CDR3 is TGTGCCACCAGTGCGGAGAGGGGTCTAGATACGCAGTATTTT. Encoded protein: CATSAERGLDTQYF.

The chain uses TRBV7-9 and TRBJ1-6; D ambiguous. Germline lookup yields CDR1 SEHNR and CDR2 FQNEAQ (reference sequence). Trimming shortened V by 6 bases and J by 7 bases, and 10 bases separated the two germline ends. The CDR3 consists of 13 residues. The CDR3 loop reads CASSSTGNSPLHF. The CDR3, as DNA: TGTGCCAGCAGTTCGACGGGGAATTCACCCCTCCACTTT.

The rearrangement uses TRBV29-1 and TRBJ2-7; D is perhaps TRBD2 (5 bases). V gave up 2 bases and J gave up 2 bases, with 19 bases separating them. This CDR3 region has 16 residues. Germline-derived CDR1 and CDR2 are SQVTM and ANQGSEA. CDR3 region: CSVELLSSRVPYEQYF. For the CDR3, the DNA is TGCAGCGTTGAACTACTCTCGTCGCGGGTACCCTACGAGCAGTACTTC.

The V and J genes are TRBV2 and TRBJ2-7; 8 bases fit TRBD2. The CDR3 sequence is 15 residues long. CDR1 and CDR2 from the germline V gene are SNHLY and FYNNEI. V was clipped by 11 bases and J by 3 bases; unmatched bases: 15. The CDR3 here is CAVKPLAETGYEQYF. Written as DNA, the CDR3 is TGTGCCGTCAAACCACTAGCGGAAACCGGCTACGAGCAGTACTTC. The complete variable domain, with remaining parts taken from reference TRBV2 and TRBJ2-7, reads EPEVTQTPSHQVTQMGQEVILRCVPISNHLYFYWYRQILGQKVEFLVSFYNNEISEKSEIFDDQFSVERPDGSNFTLKIRSTKLEDSAMYFCAVKPLAETGYEQYFGPGTRLTVT.

This chain joins TRBV7-3 and TRBJ2-1; D unclear. The CDR3 length is 16 residues. V shed 5 bases and J shed 1 base, with 15 bases lying between them. Germline V gives CDR1 SGHTA, CDR2 FQGTGA. Written as DNA, the CDR3 is TGTGCCAGCAGCCCTTCGCCGACCGAATCCTACAATGAGCAGTTCTTC. Translating it yields CASSPSPTESYNEQFF.

This chain connects TRBV7-2 to TRBJ2-3; 11 nucleotides match TRBD2. This CDR3 region has 13 residues. The V gene's germline CDR1 is SGHTA and CDR2 FQGNSA. Trimming removed 6 bases from V and 10 bases from J; junction bases left unmatched: 6. The CDR3 DNA reads as TGTGCCAGCAGACTGACTAGCGGGATTCCGCAGTATTTT. Translating it yields CASRLTSGIPQYF.

The chain uses TRBV7-8 and TRBJ2-4; TRBD2 aligns across 7 bases. The CDR3 has 14 amino acids. The germline CDR1 and CDR2 sequences are SGHVS and FQNEAQ. V dropped 5 bases and J dropped 6; count of bases not matched to a gene: 7. The CDR3 DNA sequence: TGTGCCAGCAGCCCGGAGCTAGCGGCAAACATTCAGTACTTC. It codes for CASSPELAANIQYF.

The chain carries TRBV20-1 and TRBJ1-2, with D maybe TRBD1 (5 bases). Germline V gene lookup returns CDR1 DFQATT and CDR2 SNEGSKA (reference sequence). The V gene lost 0 bases and the J gene lost 12 bases, with 11 bases spanning the gap. The CDR3 consists of 11 residues. CDR3 DNA sequence: TGCAGTGCTAGAGATCTGGGGACTCACACCTTC. Protein: CSARDLGTHTF.

J is TRBJ2-7 and V is TRBV27, with 8 bases fitting TRBD2. The CDR3 length is 15 residues. Germline V gene lookup returns CDR1 MNHEY and CDR2 SMNVEV (reference sequence). V was pared by 2 bases and J by 2 bases, with 5 bases of the junction left unmatched. The CDR3 DNA reads TGTGCCAGCAGTTTAACAGCGGGGGCCCCCTACGAGCAGTACTTC. Amino acids: CASSLTAGAPYEQYF.

V and J are TRBV2 and TRBJ2-2; D unclear. Germline lookup yields CDR1 SNHLY and CDR2 FYNNEI. Trimming took off 8 bases at V and 3 bases at J, with 13 bases between the two ends. The CDR3 runs to 14 residues. The CDR3 region is CASLMEIDTGELFF. The CDR3 nucleotides read TGTGCCAGCCTAATGGAGATCGACACCGGGGAGCTGTTTTTT.

A few counts support this clonotype. The chain is built from TRBV6-5 and TRBJ2-5; perhaps TRBD1 as D (6 bases). The CDR3 runs 14 residues. Germline lookup yields CDR1 MNHEY and CDR2 SVGAGI. V lost 4 bases and J 5 bases, leaving 14 bases between the germline ends. CDR3 nucleotide sequence: TGTGCCAGCAGTTCCGGACAGTTCCGTGAGACCCAGTACTTC. This encodes CASSSGQFRETQYF.